This record looks at one TCR beta chain sequence and its context. This CDR3 is 15 amino acids long. Germline V gene sequence: CDR1 SEHNR, CDR2 FQNEAQ (reference sequence). V was pared by 1 base and J by 4 bases, with 11 bases between. The authors loaded about 200 ng DNA, 25,000 to 30,000 T cell genomes, into sorted-subset replicate PCRs. In the source study's methods: With immunoSEQ giving junction-only sequences and no quality scores, filtering differed. Here immunoSEQ multiplex PCR was the method, and the copy in TCRdb shows in-frame clones only, minus some. V and J calls and clone size are given by that table; D and trimming were obtained from the DNA. This repertoire shows fewer than 1 million clones, around 96% found once; its top ten account for around 0.21%. The data originate from a study of shared clonotypes between healthy human individuals. Study as a whole: CD8 memory received one plate per donor, CD8 naive two, CD4 memory three and CD4 naive three.

As defined, naive CD8 cells were CD45RO-negative and positively selected for CCR7, with terminally differentiated effector memory CD45RA+ cells excluded. All of the donors resided in Nashville, Tennessee, and each was a Caucasian adult. The V gene is TRBV7-9, the J gene TRBJ1-5; D is uncertain. The clonotype comes from a man in his thirties or forties in good health. Sequenced input: naive CD8+ T cells sorted from blood. CDR3 nucleotide sequence: TGTGCCAGCAGCTTAGGCATAGGACCAAATCAGCCCCAGCATTTT. Its protein product is CASSLGIGPNQPQHF.